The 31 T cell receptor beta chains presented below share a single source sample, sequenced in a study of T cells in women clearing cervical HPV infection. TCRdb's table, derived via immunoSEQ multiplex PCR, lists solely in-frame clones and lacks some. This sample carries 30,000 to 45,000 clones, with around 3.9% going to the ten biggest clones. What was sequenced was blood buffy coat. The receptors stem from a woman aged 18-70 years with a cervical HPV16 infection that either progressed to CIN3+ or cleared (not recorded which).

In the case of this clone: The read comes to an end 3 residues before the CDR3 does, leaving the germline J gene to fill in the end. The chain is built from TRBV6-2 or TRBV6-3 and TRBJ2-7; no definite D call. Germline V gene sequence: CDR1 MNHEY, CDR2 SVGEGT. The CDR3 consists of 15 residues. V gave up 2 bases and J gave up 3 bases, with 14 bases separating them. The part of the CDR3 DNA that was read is TGTGCCAGCAGTTACCGGTTGAACCTCCGCTACGAG. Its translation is CASSYRLNLRYE. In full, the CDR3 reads CASSYRLNLRYEQYF.

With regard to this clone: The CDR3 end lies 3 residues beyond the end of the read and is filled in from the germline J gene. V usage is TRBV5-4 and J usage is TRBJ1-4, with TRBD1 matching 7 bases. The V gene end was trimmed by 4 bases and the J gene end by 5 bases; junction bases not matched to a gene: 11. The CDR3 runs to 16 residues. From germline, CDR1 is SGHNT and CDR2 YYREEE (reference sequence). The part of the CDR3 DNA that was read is TGTGCCAGCAGCGCTGCGACAGGGCTGTCGAATGAAAAA. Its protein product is CASSAATGLSNEK. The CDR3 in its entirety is CASSAATGLSNEKLFF.

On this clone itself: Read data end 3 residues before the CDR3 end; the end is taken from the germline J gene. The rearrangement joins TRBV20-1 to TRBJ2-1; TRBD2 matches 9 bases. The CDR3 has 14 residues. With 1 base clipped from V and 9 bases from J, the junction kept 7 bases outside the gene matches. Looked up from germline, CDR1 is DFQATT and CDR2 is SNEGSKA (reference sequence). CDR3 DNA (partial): TGCAGTGCTAGAGGGTTAGCGGGAGTCAGTGAG. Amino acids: CSARGLAGVSE. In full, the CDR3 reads CSARGLAGVSEQFF.

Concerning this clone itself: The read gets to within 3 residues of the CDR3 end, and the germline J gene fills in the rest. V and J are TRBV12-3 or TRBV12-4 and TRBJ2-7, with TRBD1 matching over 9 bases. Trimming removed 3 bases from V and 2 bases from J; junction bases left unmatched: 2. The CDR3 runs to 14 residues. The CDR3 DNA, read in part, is TGTGCCAGCAGTTTCCGGACAGGGGCCTACGAG. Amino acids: CASSFRTGAYE. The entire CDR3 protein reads CASSFRTGAYEQYF.

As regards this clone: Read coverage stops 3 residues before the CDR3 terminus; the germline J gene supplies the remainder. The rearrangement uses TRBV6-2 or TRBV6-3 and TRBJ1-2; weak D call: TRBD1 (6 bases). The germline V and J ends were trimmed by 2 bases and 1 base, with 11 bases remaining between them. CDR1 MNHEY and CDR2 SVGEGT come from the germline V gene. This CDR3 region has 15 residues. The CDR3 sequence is CASSYAGTRNYGYTF. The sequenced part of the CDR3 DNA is TGTGCCAGCAGTTACGCCGGGACACGTAACTATGGC.

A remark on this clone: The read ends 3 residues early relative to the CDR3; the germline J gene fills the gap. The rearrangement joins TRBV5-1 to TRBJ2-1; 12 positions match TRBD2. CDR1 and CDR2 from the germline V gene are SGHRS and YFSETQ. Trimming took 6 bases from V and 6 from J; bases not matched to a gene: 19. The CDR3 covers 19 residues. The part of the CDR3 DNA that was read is TGCGCCAGCACAACCACCTTAAGACTAGCGGGGGCCGGGGGCAATGAG. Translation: CASTTTLRLAGAGGNE. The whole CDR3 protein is CASTTTLRLAGAGGNEQFF.

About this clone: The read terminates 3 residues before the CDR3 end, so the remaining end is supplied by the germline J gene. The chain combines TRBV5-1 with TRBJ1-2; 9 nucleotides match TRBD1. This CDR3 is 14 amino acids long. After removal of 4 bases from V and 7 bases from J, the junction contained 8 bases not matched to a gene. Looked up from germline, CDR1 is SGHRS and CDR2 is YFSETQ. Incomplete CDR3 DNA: TGCGCCAGCAGCGGGGGGACAGGGACCGGTGGC. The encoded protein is CASSGGTGTGG. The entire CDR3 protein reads CASSGGTGTGGYTF.

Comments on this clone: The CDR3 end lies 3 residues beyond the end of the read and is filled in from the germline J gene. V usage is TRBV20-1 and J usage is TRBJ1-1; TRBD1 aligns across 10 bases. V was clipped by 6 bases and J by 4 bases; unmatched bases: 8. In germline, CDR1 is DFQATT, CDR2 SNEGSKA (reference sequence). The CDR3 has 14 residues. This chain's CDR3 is CSAPDRGLSTEAFF. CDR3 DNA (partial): TGCAGTGCCCCAGACAGGGGGCTTAGCACTGAA.

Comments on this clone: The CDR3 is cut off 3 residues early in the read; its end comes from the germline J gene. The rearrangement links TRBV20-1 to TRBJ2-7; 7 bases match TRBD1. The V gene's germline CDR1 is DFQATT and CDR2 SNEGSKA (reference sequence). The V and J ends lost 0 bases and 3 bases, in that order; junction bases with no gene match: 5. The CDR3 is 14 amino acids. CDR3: CSARDLTGDYEQYF. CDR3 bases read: TGCAGTGCTAGAGATCTAACAGGGGACTACGAG.

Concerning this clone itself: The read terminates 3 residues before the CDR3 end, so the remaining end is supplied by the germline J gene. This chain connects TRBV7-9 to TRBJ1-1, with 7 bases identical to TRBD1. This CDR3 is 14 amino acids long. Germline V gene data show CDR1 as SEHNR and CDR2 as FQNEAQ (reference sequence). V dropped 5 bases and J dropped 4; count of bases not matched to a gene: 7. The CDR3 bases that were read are TGTGCCAGCAGCCGTTCGACAGGGACCACTGAA. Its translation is CASSRSTGTTE. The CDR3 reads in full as CASSRSTGTTEAFF.

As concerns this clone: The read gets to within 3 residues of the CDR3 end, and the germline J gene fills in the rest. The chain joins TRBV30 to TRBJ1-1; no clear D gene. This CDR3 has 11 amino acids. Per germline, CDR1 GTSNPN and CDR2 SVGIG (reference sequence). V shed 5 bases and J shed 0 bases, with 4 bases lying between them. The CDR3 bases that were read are TGTGCCTGGCTTGTGAACACTGAA. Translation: CAWLVNTE. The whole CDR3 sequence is CAWLVNTEAFF.

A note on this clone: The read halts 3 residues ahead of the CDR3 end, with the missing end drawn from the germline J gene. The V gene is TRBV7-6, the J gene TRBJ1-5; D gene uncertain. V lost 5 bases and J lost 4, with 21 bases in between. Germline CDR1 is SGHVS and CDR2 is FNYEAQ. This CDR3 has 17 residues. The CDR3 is CASSAHPRGSPNQPQHF. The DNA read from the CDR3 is TGTGCCAGCAGCGCACACCCACGTGGCAGTCCGAATCAGCCC.

The CDR3 region is CASSEVAGVIYEQYF. The sequenced CDR3 bases are TGTGCCAGCAGTGAAGTAGCGGGAGTTATCTACGAG. The chain has TRBV2 and TRBJ2-7; TRBD2 aligns across 9 bases. The read is 3 residues too short to cover the CDR3 end, so that end is filled in from the germline J gene. V lost 1 base, J lost 3 bases, and 4 bases stayed unmatched. This CDR3 contains 15 residues. Germline CDR1 is SNHLY and CDR2 is FYNNEI. The full variable domain, completed using reference TRBV2 and TRBJ2-7, is EPEVTQTPSHQVTQMGQEVILRCVPISNHLYFYWYRQILGQKVEFLVSFYNNEISEKSEIFDDQFSVERPDGSNFTLKIRSTKLEDSAMYFCASSEVAGVIYEQYFGPGTRLTVT.

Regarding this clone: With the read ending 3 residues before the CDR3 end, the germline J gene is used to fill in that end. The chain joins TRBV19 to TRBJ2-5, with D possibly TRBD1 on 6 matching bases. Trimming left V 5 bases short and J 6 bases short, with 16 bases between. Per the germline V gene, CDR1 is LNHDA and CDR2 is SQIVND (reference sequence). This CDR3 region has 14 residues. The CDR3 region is CASSPRTAGKTQYF. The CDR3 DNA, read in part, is TGTGCCAGTAGTCCAAGGACAGCAGGAAAGACC. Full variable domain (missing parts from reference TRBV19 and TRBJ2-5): DGGITQSPKYLFRKEGQNVTLSCEQNLNHDAMYWYRQDPGQGLRLIYYSQIVNDFQKGDIAEGYSVSREKKESFPLTVTSAQKNPTAFYLCASSPRTAGKTQYFGPGTRLLVL.

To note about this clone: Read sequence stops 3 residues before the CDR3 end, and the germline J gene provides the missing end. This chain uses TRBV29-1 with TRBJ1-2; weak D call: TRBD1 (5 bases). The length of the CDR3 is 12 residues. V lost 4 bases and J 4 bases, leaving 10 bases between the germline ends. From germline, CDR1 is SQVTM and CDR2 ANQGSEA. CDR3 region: CSVGGGGYGYTF. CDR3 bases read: TGCAGCGTTGGGGGCGGAGGCTATGGC.

The DNA read from the CDR3 is TGTGCCAGTAGCTATGGGGCAGGGGGCCAAGATACG. This translates into CASSYGAGGQDT. The CDR3 in its entirety is CASSYGAGGQDTQYF. This rearrangement joins TRBV19 to TRBJ2-3; 8 bases agree with TRBD1. The read gets to within 3 residues of the CDR3 end, and the germline J gene fills in the rest. V lost 6 bases to trimming and J lost 5 bases; unmatched junction nucleotides: 10. The CDR3 totals 15 residues. Germline-derived CDR1 and CDR2 are LNHDA and SQIVND (reference sequence). Combining the CDR3 with reference TRBV19 and TRBJ2-3 gives the whole variable domain DGGITQSPKYLFRKEGQNVTLSCEQNLNHDAMYWYRQDPGQGLRLIYYSQIVNDFQKGDIAEGYSVSREKKESFPLTVTSAQKNPTAFYLCASSYGAGGQDTQYFGPGTRLTVL.

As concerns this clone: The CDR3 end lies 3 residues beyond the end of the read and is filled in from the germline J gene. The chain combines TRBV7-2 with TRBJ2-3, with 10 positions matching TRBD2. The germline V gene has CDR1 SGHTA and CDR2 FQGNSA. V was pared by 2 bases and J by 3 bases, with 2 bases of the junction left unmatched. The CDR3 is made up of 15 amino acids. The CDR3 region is CASSLLAGETDTQYF. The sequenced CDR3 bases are TGTGCCAGCAGCTTACTAGCGGGGGAGACAGATACG.

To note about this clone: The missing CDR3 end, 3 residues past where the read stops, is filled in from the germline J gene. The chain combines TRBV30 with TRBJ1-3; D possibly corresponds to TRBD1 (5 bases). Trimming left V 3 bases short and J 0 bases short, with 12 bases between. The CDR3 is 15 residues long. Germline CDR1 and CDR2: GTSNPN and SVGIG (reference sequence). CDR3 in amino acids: CAWRGGRLSGNTIYF. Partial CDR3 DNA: TGTGCCTGGAGGGGGGGACGGCTCTCTGGAAACACC.

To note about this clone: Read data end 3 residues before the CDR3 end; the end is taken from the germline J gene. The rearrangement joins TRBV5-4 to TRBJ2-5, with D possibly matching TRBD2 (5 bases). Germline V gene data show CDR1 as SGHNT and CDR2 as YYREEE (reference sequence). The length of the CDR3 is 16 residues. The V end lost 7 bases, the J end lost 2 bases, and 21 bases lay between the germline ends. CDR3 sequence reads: CASSLAHTSIQETQYF. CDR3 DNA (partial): TGTGCCAGCTCCCTAGCTCATACTTCAATTCAAGAGACC.

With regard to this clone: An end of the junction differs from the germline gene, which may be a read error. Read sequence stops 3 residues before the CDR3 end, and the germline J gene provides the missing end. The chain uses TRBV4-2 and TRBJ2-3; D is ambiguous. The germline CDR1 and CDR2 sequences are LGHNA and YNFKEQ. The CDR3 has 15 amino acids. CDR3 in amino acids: CASSQGDGSTDTQYF. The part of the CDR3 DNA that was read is TGCGCCAGCAGCCAAGGAGACGGGAGCACAGATACG.

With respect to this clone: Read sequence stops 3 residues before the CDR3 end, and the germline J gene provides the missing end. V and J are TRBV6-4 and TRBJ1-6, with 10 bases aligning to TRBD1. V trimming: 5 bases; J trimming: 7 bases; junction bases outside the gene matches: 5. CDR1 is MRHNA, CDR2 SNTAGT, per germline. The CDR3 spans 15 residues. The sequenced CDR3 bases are TGTGCCAGCAGTCCAGACAGGGGGCGGAATTCACCC. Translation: CASSPDRGRNSP. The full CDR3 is CASSPDRGRNSPLHF.

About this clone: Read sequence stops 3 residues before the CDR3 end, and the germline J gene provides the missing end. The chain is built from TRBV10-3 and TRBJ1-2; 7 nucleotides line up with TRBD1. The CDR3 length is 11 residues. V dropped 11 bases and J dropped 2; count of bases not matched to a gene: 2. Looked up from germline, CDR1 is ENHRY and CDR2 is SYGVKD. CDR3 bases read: TGTGCCGTGACAGGGAACTATGGC. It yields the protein CAVTGNYG. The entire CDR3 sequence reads CAVTGNYGYTF.

CDR3 DNA, as far as it was read: TGTGCCAGCAGCTTAATACAGGGAGGCAATCAGCCC. It translates to CASSLIQGGNQP. The whole CDR3 protein is CASSLIQGGNQPQHF. This chain joins TRBV7-2 and TRBJ1-5; a weak D match, TRBD1 (6 bases). From the germline J gene comes the end of the CDR3, since the read stops 3 residues before it. Deletions cut 2 bases from V and 2 bases from J, with 10 bases between. The CDR3 sequence is 15 residues long. From germline, CDR1 is SGHTA and CDR2 FQGNSA.

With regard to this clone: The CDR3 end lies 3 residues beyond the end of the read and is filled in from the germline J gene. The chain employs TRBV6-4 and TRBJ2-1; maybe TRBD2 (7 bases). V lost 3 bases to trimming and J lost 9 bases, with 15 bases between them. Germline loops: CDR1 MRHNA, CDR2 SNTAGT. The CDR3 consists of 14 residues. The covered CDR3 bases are TGTGCCAGCAGTGAAGACGGCGGGGGCGGTGAG. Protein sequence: CASSEDGGGGE. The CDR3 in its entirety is CASSEDGGGGEQFF.

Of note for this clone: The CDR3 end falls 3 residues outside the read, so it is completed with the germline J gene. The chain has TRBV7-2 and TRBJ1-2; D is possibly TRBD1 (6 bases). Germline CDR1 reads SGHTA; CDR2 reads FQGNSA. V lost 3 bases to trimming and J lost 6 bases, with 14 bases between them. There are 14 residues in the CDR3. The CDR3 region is CASSLGARRDGYTF. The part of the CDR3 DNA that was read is TGTGCCAGCAGCTTGGGGGCCCGTCGGGATGGC.

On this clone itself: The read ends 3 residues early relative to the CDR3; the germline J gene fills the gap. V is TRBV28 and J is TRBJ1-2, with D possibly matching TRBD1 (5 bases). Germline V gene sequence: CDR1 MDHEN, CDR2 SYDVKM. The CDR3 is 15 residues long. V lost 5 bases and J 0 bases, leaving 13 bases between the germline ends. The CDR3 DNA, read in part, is TGTGCCAGCAGTATTCCACAGGACGCTAACTATGGC. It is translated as CASSIPQDANYG. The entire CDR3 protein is CASSIPQDANYGYTF.

The sequenced CDR3 bases are TGTGCCAGCAGTTACCCGGTAAACAATGAG. As protein: CASSYPVNNE. The CDR3 in full is CASSYPVNNEQFF. The V and J genes are TRBV6-2 or TRBV6-3 and TRBJ2-1; unclear D gene. The read ends 3 residues early relative to the CDR3; the germline J gene fills the gap. The germline V gene has CDR1 MNHEY and CDR2 SVGEGT. The CDR3 covers 13 residues. With 2 bases removed from V and 5 bases from J, the gap between germline ends came to 7 bases.

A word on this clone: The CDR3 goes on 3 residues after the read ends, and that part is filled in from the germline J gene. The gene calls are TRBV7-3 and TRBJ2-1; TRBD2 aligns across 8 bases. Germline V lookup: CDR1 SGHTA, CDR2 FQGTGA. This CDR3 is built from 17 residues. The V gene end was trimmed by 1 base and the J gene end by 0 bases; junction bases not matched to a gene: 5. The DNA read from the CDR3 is TGTGCCAGCAGCTTAAACGGCGGGAGGAGCTCCTACAATGAG. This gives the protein CASSLNGGRSSYNE. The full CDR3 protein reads CASSLNGGRSSYNEQFF.

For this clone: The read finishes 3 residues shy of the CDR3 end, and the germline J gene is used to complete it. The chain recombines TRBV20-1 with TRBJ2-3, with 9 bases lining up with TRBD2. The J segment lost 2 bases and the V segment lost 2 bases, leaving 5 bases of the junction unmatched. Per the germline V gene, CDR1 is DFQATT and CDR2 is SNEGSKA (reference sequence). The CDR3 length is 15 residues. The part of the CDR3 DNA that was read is TGCAGTGCTAGAAGGGCTAGCGGGGTCACAGATACG. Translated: CSARRASGVTDT. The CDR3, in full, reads CSARRASGVTDTQYF.

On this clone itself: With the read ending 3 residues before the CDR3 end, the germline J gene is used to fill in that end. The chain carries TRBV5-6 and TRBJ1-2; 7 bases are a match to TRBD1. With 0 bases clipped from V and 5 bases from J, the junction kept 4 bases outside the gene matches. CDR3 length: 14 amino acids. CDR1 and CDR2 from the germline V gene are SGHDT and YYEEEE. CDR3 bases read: TGTGCCAGCAGCTTGGGAACAGGGGATTATGGC. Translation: CASSLGTGDYG. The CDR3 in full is CASSLGTGDYGYTF.

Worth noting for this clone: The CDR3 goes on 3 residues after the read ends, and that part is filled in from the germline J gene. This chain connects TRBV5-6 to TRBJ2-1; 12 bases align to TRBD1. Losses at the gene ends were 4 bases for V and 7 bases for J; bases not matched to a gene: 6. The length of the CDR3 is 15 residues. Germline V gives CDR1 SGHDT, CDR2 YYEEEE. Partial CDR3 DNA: TGTGCCAGCAGCCCGGGACAGGGGGCGCGGAATGAG. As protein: CASSPGQGARNE. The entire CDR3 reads CASSPGQGARNEQFF.